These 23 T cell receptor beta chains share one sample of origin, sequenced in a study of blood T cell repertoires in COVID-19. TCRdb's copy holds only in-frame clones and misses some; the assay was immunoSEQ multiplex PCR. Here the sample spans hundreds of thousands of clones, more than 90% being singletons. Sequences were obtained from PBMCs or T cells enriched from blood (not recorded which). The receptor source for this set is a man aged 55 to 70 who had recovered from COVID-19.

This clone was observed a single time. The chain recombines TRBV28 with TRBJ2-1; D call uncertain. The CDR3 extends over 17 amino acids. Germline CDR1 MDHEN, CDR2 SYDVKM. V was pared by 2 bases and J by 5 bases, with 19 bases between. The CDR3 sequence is CASSLVGLAGIDNEQFF. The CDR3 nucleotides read TGTGCCAGCAGTTTAGTGGGTTTGGCAGGAATCGACAATGAGCAGTTCTTC.

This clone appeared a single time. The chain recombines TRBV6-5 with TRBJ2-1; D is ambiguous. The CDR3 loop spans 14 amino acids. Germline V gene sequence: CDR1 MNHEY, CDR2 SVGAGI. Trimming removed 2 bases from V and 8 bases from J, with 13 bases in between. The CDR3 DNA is TGTGCCAGCAGTTACGGCGGATTACACCATGAGCAGTTCTTC. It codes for CASSYGGLHHEQFF.

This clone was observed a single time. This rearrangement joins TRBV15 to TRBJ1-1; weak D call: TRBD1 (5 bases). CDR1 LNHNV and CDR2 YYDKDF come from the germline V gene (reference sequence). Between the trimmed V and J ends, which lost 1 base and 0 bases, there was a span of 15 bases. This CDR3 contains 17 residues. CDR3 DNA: TGTGCCACCAGCAGAGGGGACTTCAATCGGGTGAACACTGAAGCTTTCTTT. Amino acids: CATSRGDFNRVNTEAFF.

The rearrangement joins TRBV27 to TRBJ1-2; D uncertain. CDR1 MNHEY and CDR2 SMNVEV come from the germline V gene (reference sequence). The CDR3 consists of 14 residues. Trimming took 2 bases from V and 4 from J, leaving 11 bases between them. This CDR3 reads CASSLHVGSYGYTF. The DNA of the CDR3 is TGTGCCAGCAGTTTACACGTCGGGAGCTATGGCTACACCTTC.

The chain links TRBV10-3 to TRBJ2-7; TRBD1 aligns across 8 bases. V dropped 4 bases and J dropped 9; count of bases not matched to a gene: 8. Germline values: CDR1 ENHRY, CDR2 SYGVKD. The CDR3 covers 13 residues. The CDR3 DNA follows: TGTGCCATCAGTGGTTCAGGGGGCGCCGGGCAGTACTTC. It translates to CAISGSGGAGQYF.

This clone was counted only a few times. DNA for the CDR3: TGTGCCAGCAGCCAAGGCGTGCATACGCAGTATTTT. Translating gives CASSQGVHTQYF. The chain combines TRBV14 with TRBJ2-3; no clear D. Germline V gene data show CDR1 as SGHDN and CDR2 as FVKESK. V dropped 1 base and J dropped 7 bases, with 6 bases sitting between them. CDR3 length equals 12 residues.

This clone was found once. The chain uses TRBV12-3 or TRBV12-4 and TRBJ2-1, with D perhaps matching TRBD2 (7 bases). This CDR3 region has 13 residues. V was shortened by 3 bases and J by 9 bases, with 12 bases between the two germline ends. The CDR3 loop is CASSFGGAGEQFF. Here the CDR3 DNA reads TGTGCCAGCAGTTTTGGGGGGGCGGGTGAGCAGTTCTTC.

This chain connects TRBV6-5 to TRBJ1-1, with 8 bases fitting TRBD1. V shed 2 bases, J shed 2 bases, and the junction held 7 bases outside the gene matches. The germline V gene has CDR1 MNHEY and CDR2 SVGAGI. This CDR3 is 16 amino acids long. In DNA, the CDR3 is TGTGCCAGCAGTTACCCCTTGACAGGGGTAAACACTGAAGCTTTCTTT. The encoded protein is CASSYPLTGVNTEAFF.

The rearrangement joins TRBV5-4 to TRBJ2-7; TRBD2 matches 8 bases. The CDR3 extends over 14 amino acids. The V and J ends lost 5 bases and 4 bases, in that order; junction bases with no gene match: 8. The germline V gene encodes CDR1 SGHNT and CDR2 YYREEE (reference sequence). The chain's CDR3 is CASRLAGQGYEQYF. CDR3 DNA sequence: TGTGCCAGCAGATTAGCGGGACAAGGGTACGAGCAGTACTTC.

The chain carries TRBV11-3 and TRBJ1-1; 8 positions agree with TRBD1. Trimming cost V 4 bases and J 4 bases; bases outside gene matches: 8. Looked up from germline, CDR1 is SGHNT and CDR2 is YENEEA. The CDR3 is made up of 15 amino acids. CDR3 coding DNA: TGTGCCAGCAGCTCCCTCGACAGGGGCGGCACTGAAGCTTTCTTT. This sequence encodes CASSSLDRGGTEAFF.

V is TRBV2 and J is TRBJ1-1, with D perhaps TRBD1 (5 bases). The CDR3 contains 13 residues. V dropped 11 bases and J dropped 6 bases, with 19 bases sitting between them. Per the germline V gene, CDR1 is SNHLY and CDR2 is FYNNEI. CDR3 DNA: TGTGCCGGACACCGGGCAGAGGTCGCTGAAGCTTTCTTT. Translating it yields CAGHRAEVAEAFF. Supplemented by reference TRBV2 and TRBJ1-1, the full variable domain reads EPEVTQTPSHQVTQMGQEVILRCVPISNHLYFYWYRQILGQKVEFLVSFYNNEISEKSEIFDDQFSVERPDGSNFTLKIRSTKLEDSAMYFCAGHRAEVAEAFFGQGTRLTVV.

The CDR3 DNA follows: TGTGCCAGCACCCCGCCCGGCCAAGAGACCCAGTACTTC. Its protein product is CASTPPGQETQYF. The chain couples TRBV6-5 to TRBJ2-5, with D uncertain. The CDR3 has 13 amino acids. V lost 7 bases to trimming and J lost 1 base, with 10 bases between them. Per the germline V gene, CDR1 is MNHEY and CDR2 is SVGAGI.

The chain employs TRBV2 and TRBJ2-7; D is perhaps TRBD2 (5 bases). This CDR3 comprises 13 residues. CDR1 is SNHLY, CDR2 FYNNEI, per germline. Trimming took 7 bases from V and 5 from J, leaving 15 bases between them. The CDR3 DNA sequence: TGTGCCAGCACTCGGACTCGCGACGACGAGCAGTACTTC. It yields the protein CASTRTRDDEQYF.

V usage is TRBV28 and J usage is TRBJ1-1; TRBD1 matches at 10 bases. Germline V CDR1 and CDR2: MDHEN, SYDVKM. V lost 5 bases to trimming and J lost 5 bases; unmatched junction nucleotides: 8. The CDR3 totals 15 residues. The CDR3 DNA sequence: TGTGCCAGCAGTCCCGCCGGGACAGGGGTTACTGAAGCTTTCTTT. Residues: CASSPAGTGVTEAFF. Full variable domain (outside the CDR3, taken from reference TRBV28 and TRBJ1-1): DVKVTQSSRYLVKRTGEKVFLECVQDMDHENMFWYRQDPGLGLRLIYFSYDVKMKEKGDIPEGYSVSREKKERFSLILESASTNQTSMYLCASSPAGTGVTEAFFGQGTRLTVV.

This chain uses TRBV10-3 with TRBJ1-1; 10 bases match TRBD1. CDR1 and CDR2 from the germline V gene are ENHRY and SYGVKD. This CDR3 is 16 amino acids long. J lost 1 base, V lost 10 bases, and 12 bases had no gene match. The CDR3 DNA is TGTGCCACCCGGGACAGGGGATTGGGGAGGAACACTGAAGCTTTCTTT. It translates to CATRDRGLGRNTEAFF.

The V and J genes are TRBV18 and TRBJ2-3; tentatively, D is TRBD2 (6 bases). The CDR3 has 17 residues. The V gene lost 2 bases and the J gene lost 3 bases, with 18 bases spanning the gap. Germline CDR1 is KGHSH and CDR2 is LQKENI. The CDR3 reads CASSPGAPRDRTDTQYF. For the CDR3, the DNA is TGTGCCAGCTCACCAGGAGCACCGCGGGATCGGACAGATACGCAGTATTTT. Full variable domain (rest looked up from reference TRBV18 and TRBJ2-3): NAGVMQNPRHLVRRRGQEARLRCSPMKGHSHVYWYRQLPEEGLKFMVYLQKENIIDESGMPKERFSAEFPKEGPSILRIQQVVRGDSAAYFCASSPGAPRDRTDTQYFGPGTRLTVL.

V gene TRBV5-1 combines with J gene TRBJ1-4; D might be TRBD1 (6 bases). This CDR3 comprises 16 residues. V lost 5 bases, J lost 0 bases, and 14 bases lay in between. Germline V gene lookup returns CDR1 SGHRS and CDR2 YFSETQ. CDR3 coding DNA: TGCGCCAGCAGATCGGACAGCCAGACAACTAATGAAAAACTGTTTTTT. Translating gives CASRSDSQTTNEKLFF.

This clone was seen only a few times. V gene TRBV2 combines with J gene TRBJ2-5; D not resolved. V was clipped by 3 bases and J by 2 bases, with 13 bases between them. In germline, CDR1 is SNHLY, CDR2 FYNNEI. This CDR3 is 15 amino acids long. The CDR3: CASSEVYPTQETQYF. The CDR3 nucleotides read TGTGCCAGCAGTGAGGTCTACCCGACTCAAGAGACCCAGTACTTC.

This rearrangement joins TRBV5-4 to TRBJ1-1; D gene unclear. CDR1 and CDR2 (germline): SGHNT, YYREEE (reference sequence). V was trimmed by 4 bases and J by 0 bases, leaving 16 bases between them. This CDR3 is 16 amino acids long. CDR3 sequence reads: CASSPNRGYVNTEAFF. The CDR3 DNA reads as TGTGCCAGCAGCCCTAATCGCGGGTATGTGAACACTGAAGCTTTCTTT.

The CDR3 region has the DNA TGTGCCAGCTCACCAATGGGTGACAGACTTGAAAAACTGTTTTTT. Its translation: CASSPMGDRLEKLFF. The J gene is TRBJ1-4, the V gene TRBV18, with D possibly matching TRBD1 (5 bases). The CDR3 is 15 residues long. Trimming took 2 bases from V and 7 from J, leaving 14 bases between them. CDR1 is KGHSH, CDR2 LQKENI, per germline.

The CDR3 protein is CASSADDRGRENIQYF. The CDR3 DNA sequence: TGTGCCAGCTCAGCCGACGACAGGGGACGGGAAAACATTCAGTACTTC. This chain links TRBV18 with TRBJ2-4; TRBD1 matches 8 bases. Trimming removed 5 bases from V and 5 bases from J; junction bases left unmatched: 11. The CDR3 covers 16 residues. The germline V gene encodes CDR1 KGHSH and CDR2 LQKENI.

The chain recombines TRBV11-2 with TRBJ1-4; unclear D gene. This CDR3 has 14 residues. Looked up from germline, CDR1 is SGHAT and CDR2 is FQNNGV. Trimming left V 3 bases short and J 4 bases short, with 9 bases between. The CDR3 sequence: CASSFGGSNEKLFF. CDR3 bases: TGTGCCAGCAGCTTCGGCGGGAGTAATGAAAAACTGTTTTTT.

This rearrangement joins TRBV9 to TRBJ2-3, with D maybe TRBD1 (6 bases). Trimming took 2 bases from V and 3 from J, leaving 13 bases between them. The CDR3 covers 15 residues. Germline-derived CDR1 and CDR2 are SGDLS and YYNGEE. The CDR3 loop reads CASSVDTGTTDTQYF. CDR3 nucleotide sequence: TGTGCCAGCAGCGTTGATACAGGGACGACAGATACGCAGTATTTT. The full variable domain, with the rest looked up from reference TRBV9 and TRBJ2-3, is DSGVTQTPKHLITATGQRVTLRCSPRSGDLSVYWYQQSLDQGLQFLIQYYNGEERAKGNILERFSAQQFPDLHSELNLSSLELGDSALYFCASSVDTGTTDTQYFGPGTRLTVL.